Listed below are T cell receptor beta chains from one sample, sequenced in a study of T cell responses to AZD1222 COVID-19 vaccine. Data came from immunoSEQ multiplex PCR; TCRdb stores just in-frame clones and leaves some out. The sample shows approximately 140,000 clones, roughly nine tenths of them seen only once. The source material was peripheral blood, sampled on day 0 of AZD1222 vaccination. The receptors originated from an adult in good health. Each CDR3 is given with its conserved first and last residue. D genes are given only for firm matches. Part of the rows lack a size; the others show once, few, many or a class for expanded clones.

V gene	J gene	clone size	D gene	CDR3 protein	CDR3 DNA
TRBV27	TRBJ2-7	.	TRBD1	CASSPYRDSNHEQYF	TGTGCCAGCAGCCCATACCGGGACAGTAACCACGAGCAGTACTTC
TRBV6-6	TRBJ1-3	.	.	CASSYSSPFSGNTIYF	TGTGCCAGCAGTTACTCCAGTCCCTTCTCTGGAAACACCATATATTTT
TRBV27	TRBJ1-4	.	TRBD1	CASSSRTGEVEKLFF	TGTGCCAGCAGTTCTCGGACAGGGGAGGTTGAAAAACTGTTTTTT
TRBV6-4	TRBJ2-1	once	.	CASTIGNEQFF	TGTGCCAGCACGATTGGGAATGAGCAGTTCTTC
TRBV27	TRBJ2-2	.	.	CASSLSGRTGRDGELFF	TGTGCCAGCAGTCTCTCGGGCCGGACAGGGAGGGACGGGGAGCTGTTTTTT
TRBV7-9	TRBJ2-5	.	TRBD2	CASSQLAGETQYF	TGTGCCAGCAGCCAACTAGCGGGAGAGACCCAGTACTTC
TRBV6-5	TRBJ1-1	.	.	CASSPGGKDKQKAFF	TGTGCCAGCAGCCCCGGTGGGAAGGACAAACAGAAGGCTTTCTTT
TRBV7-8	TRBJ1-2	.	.	CASSLEHANYGYTF	TGTGCCAGCAGCTTAGAACACGCCAACTATGGCTACACCTTC
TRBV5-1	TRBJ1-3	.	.	CASSPAAGAGNTIYF	TGCGCCAGCAGCCCAGCCGCGGGGGCTGGAAACACCATATATTTT
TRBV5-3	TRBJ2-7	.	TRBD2	CARSTKKRGPYEQYF	TGTGCCAGAAGCACAAAGAAGCGGGGACCCTACGAGCAGTACTTC
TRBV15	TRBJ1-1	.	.	CATSTETGHEAFF	TGTGCCACCAGCACCGAAACAGGGCATGAAGCTTTCTTT
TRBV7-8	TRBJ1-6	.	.	CASSLPRAVNSPLHF	TGTGCCAGCAGCTTACCCCGGGCTGTTAATTCACCCCTCCACTTT
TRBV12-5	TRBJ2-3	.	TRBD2	CASGWGLAGDTQYF	TGTGCTAGTGGTTGGGGACTAGCGGGGGATACGCAGTATTTT
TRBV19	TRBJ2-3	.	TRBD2	CASSSLAASTDTQYF	TGTGCCAGTAGTAGCCTAGCGGCAAGCACAGATACGCAGTATTTT
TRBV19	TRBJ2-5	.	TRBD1	CASSAPLLRQGEETQYF	TGTGCCAGTAGTGCACCCCTCCTTAGACAGGGGGAAGAGACCCAGTACTTC
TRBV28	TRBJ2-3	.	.	CASSLKTPGGYTDTQYF	TGTGCCAGCAGTTTAAAGACGCCCGGCGGGTACACAGATACGCAGTATTTT
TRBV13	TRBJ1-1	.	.	CASREGNTEAFF	TGTGCCAGCAGAGAGGGGAACACTGAAGCTTTCTTT
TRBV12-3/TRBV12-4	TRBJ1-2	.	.	CASSLARQYGYTF	TGTGCCAGCAGTTTGGCCAGACAGTATGGCTACACCTTC
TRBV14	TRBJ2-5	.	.	CASSHGTPRTQYF	TGTGCCAGCAGCCACGGGACTCCAAGGACCCAGTACTTC
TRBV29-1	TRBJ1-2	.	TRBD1	CSVERPGQGWANYGYTF	TGCAGCGTTGAACGACCAGGACAGGGGTGGGCTAACTATGGCTACACCTTC
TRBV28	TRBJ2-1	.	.	CASGTGGAEQFF	TGTGCCAGCGGGACTGGCGGGGCTGAGCAGTTCTTC
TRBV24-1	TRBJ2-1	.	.	CATSDPGLYNEQFF	TGTGCCACCAGTGATCCGGGACTCTACAATGAGCAGTTCTTC
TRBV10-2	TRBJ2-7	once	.	CASSESYEQYF	TGCGCCAGCAGTGAGTCCTACGAGCAGTACTTC
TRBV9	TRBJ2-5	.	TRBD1	CASSLRSGQGRETQYF	TGTGCCAGCAGCCTACGTAGCGGACAGGGGCGGGAGACCCAGTACTTC
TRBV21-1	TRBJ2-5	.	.	CASSGQEKETQYF	TGTGCCAGCAGCGGACAGGAAAAAGAGACCCAGTACTTC
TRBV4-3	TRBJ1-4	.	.	CASSQEGHFRKLFF	TGCGCCAGCAGCCAGGAGGGACATTTTCGAAAACTGTTTTTT
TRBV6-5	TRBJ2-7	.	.	CASTEGGGSYEQYF	TGTGCCAGCACAGAAGGAGGGGGGTCCTACGAGCAGTACTTC
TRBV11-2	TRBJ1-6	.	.	CASSLTQYNSPLHF	TGTGCCAGCAGCTTAACCCAGTATAATTCACCCCTCCACTTT
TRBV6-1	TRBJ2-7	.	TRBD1	CASSVSTGALHYEQYF	TGTGCCAGCAGTGTATCGACAGGGGCCCTCCACTACGAGCAGTACTTC
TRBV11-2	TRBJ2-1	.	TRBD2	CASEGLAGYNEQFF	TGTGCCAGCGAAGGGCTAGCGGGGTACAATGAGCAGTTCTTC
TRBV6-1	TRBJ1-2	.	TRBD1	CASSDGRDRVGYTF	TGTGCCAGCAGTGATGGCCGGGACAGGGTCGGCTACACCTTC
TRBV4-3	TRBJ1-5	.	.	CASSQDLAEYSNQPQHF	TGCGCCAGCAGCCAAGATCTTGCGGAATATAGCAATCAGCCCCAGCATTTT
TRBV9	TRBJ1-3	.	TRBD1	CASSIRQGSGNTIYF	TGTGCCAGCAGCATCCGACAGGGGTCTGGAAACACCATATATTTT
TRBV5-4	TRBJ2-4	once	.	CASSGSENIQYF	TGTGCCAGCAGCGGAAGCGAAAACATTCAGTACTTC
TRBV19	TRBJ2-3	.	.	CASSIGGLITDTQYF	TGTGCCAGTAGTATAGGTGGCTTAATCACAGATACGCAGTATTTT